Presented here are 8 T cell receptor beta chains from one specimen sequenced in a study of a mutant IDH1 vaccine in newly diagnosed glioma. Time point defined: baseline, week 1 (first vaccination visit). Noted treatment: pre-vaccination baseline after standard-of-care therapy. TCRdb keeps only in-frame clones here, not all; method: immunoSEQ multiplex PCR. The table has just under 95,000 clones, just under 80% seen once. The material was PBMCs, obtained from a glioma patient treated with radiotherapy, temozolomide or both. The receptors here all came from a man aged 35 to 55 with glioma.

The rearrangement joins TRBV7-9 to TRBJ1-1; tentatively, D is TRBD1 (6 bases). The CDR3 is 14 amino acids. V lost 4 bases and J 4 bases, leaving 13 bases between the germline ends. Germline V gene lookup returns CDR1 SEHNR and CDR2 FQNEAQ (reference sequence). CDR3 sequence (DNA): TGTGCCAGCAGCTCGTTACAGGGAGTCACTGAAGCTTTCTTT. Encoded protein: CASSSLQGVTEAFF.

The CDR3 region is CASSPRQFFSYEQYF. The DNA for the CDR3 is TGTGCCAGCTCACCCCGACAGTTTTTCTCCTACGAGCAGTACTTC. The chain couples TRBV18 to TRBJ2-7, with D possibly TRBD1 on 5 matching bases. Germline V lookup: CDR1 KGHSH, CDR2 LQKENI. CDR3 length: 15 amino acids. V lost 3 bases to trimming and J lost 0 bases, with 12 bases between them. The complete variable domain, with remaining parts taken from reference TRBV18 and TRBJ2-7, reads NAGVMQNPRHLVRRRGQEARLRCSPMKGHSHVYWYRQLPEEGLKFMVYLQKENIIDESGMPKERFSAEFPKEGPSILRIQQVVRGDSAAYFCASSPRQFFSYEQYFGPGTRLTVT.

The CDR3: CASSSTSGRANTGELFF. CDR3 DNA: TGCGCCAGCAGTTCGACTAGCGGGAGGGCCAACACCGGGGAGCTGTTTTTT. V gene TRBV10-2 combines with J gene TRBJ2-2; 14 nucleotides align to TRBD2. This CDR3 has 17 amino acids. V lost 5 bases and J lost 2; bases outside the gene matches: 4. Germline assignment: CDR1 WSHSY and CDR2 SAAADI.

The chain combines TRBV9 with TRBJ2-7; D gene unclear. Germline CDR1 and CDR2: SGDLS and YYNGEE. V dropped 0 bases and J dropped 3 bases, with 4 bases sitting between them. This CDR3 is built from 12 residues. This CDR3 reads CASSVAGYEQYF. The DNA of the CDR3 is TGTGCCAGCAGCGTAGCCGGCTACGAGCAGTACTTC.

The gene calls are TRBV30 and TRBJ1-6, with 7 nucleotides matching TRBD1. The CDR3 has 14 residues. V trimming: 3 bases; J trimming: 5 bases; junction bases outside the gene matches: 4. Germline loops: CDR1 GTSNPN, CDR2 SVGIG (reference sequence). CDR3 nucleotide sequence: TGTGCCTGGAGACGACAGGGAGATAATTCACCCCTCCACTTT. This codes for CAWRRQGDNSPLHF.

This clone was detected only once. The gene calls are TRBV9 and TRBJ1-2; TRBD1 aligns across 8 bases. V dropped 3 bases and J dropped 2; count of bases not matched to a gene: 9. This CDR3 has 16 residues. Germline V gene sequence: CDR1 SGDLS, CDR2 YYNGEE. This CDR3 reads CASSAGTGRSNYGYTF. The CDR3 region has the DNA TGTGCCAGCAGCGCGGGGACAGGCCGATCGAACTATGGCTACACCTTC.

The CDR3 sequence: CASTTGAPGELFF. The DNA for the CDR3 is TGTGCCAGCACGACGGGCGCCCCCGGGGAGCTGTTTTTT. The chain combines TRBV6-5 with TRBJ2-2; the D is unclear. The CDR3 has 13 residues. Trimming took 7 bases from V and 6 from J, leaving 12 bases between them. Germline V lookup: CDR1 MNHEY, CDR2 SVGAGI.

The chain has TRBV2 and TRBJ2-2; 9 nucleotides align to TRBD2. J gave up 0 bases and V 9 bases, and 2 bases lay outside the gene matches. The germline gives CDR1 SNHLY, CDR2 FYNNEI. This CDR3 has 14 amino acids. The CDR3 region has the DNA TGTGCCAGTGGACTAGCGTCGAACACCGGGGAGCTGTTTTTT. It specifies CASGLASNTGELFF.